These 9 T cell receptor beta chains originate from one sample sequenced in a study of vaccination effects on CD4 cells after COVID-19. Measured with immunoSEQ multiplex PCR; TCRdb has only the in-frame clones, and not every one. This table has under 35,000 clones, about 66% appearing once. Antigen-specific CD4+ T cells expanded by the ViraFEST assay with viral peptide pools were then sequenced. Having been cultured for around nine days, the cells underwent CD4+ T cell isolation. Each participant was administered two doses of either the BNT162b2 or the mRNA-1273 vaccine. Their antigens remain unidentified. The source material was CD4+ T cells from PBMCs cultured with SARS-CoV-2 spike peptides, sampled after COVID-19 vaccination. Every receptor here comes from a human donor who received a COVID-19 vaccine.

V is TRBV5-1 and J is TRBJ1-2; TRBD1 matches 7 bases. The CDR3 is 13 amino acids. Germline V gene sequence: CDR1 SGHRS, CDR2 YFSETQ. Unmatched junction bases numbered 5, after V lost 4 bases and J lost 5 bases. This CDR3 is CASSLGQEYGYTF. Written as DNA, the CDR3 is TGCGCCAGCAGCCTCGGACAGGAGTATGGCTACACCTTC.

The chain combines TRBV7-9 with TRBJ2-5; 8 bases fit TRBD2. The CDR3 is made up of 14 amino acids. V was clipped by 5 bases and J by 4 bases; unmatched bases: 6. Germline CDR1 reads SEHNR; CDR2 reads FQNEAQ (reference sequence). In DNA form, the CDR3 reads TGTGCCAGCAGCCCCGGGGGGGTGCGAGAGACCCAGTACTTC. It yields the protein CASSPGGVRETQYF.

The J gene is TRBJ1-2, the V gene TRBV3-1 (or the pseudogene TRBV3-2); possibly TRBD1 for D (5 bases). The germline gives CDR1 LGHDT, CDR2 YNNKEL (reference sequence). The CDR3 is made up of 13 amino acids. V lost 1 base and J 5 bases, leaving 8 bases between the germline ends. This CDR3 is CASSQVGDYGYTF. CDR3 coding DNA: TGTGCCAGCAGCCAAGTGGGGGATTATGGCTACACCTTC.

The V and J genes are TRBV19 and TRBJ2-2, with D perhaps matching TRBD2 (7 bases). The CDR3 covers 16 residues. V gave up 3 bases and J gave up 6 bases, with 17 bases separating them. Germline CDR1 is LNHDA and CDR2 is SQIVND (reference sequence). In nucleotides, the CDR3 is TGTGCCAGTAGTATTTTTTTAGGGGGGGCCCCCGGGGAGCTGTTTTTT. This translates into CASSIFLGGAPGELFF.

J is TRBJ1-1 and V is TRBV6-5; D is undetermined. Trimming pared 7 bases from V and 3 bases from J, leaving 6 bases between. Germline CDR1 MNHEY, CDR2 SVGAGI. This CDR3 spans 11 amino acids. Here the CDR3 reads CASTSYTEAFF. The CDR3 coding sequence is TGTGCCAGCACTTCATACACTGAAGCTTTCTTT.

The genes are TRBV28 and TRBJ2-7, with TRBD1 matching 7 bases. CDR3 length: 13 residues. V was pared by 8 bases and J by 4 bases, with 8 bases of the junction left unmatched. CDR1 is MDHEN, CDR2 SYDVKM, per germline. The CDR3 spells CASGPGGFYEQYF. CDR3 sequence (DNA): TGTGCCAGCGGTCCAGGGGGATTTTACGAGCAGTACTTC.

The chain recombines TRBV6-1 with TRBJ1-1, with 9 positions matching TRBD1. The germline V gene has CDR1 MNHNS and CDR2 SASEGT. This CDR3 has 16 amino acids. V trimming: 2 bases; J trimming: 5 bases; junction bases outside the gene matches: 9. CDR3 sequence reads: CASSELFGTGRTEAFF. The CDR3 region has the DNA TGTGCCAGCAGTGAACTCTTCGGGACAGGGAGAACTGAAGCTTTCTTT.

This chain uses TRBV18 with TRBJ1-5; TRBD1 agrees at 7 bases. The CDR3 covers 15 residues. Germline loops: CDR1 KGHSH, CDR2 LQKENI. Trimming cost V 3 bases and J 4 bases; bases outside gene matches: 6. The CDR3 loop is CASSPYGTANQPQHF. The CDR3, as DNA: TGTGCCAGCTCACCCTACGGGACAGCTAATCAGCCCCAGCATTTT.

The V call is TRBV20-1, the J call TRBJ1-2; 7 nucleotides line up with TRBD1. Unmatched junction bases numbered 3, after V lost 4 bases and J lost 7 bases. The CDR3 runs 11 residues. CDR1 DFQATT and CDR2 SNEGSKA come from the germline V gene (reference sequence). CDR3 residues: CSATRTGGYTF. DNA for the CDR3: TGCAGTGCTACCCGGACAGGTGGCTACACCTTC.